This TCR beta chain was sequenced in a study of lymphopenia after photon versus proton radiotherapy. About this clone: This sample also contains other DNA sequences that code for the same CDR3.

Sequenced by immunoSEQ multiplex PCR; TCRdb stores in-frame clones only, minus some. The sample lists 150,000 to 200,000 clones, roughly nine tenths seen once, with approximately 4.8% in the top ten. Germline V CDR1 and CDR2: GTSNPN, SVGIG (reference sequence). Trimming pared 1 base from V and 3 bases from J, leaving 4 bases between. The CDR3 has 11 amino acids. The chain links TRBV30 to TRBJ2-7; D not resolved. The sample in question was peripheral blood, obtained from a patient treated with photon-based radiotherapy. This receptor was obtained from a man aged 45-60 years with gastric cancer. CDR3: CAWSASYEQYF. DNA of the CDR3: TGTGCCTGGAGTGCCAGCTACGAGCAGTACTTC.